The rows below give T cell receptor beta chains drawn from one sample of a study of blood T cells in healthy people across ages. TCRdb reprocessed the 5' RACE reads via MiXCR and lists one record per CDR3 protein. The sample yields 600,000 to 1,000,000 distinct CDR3 sequences, over 45% seen once. Sample: blood. The receptors originated from a man aged 30-40 years in good health. Each CDR3 is given with its conserved first and last residue. Each record gives: CDR3 protein, CDR3 DNA, J gene, D gene, clone size, V gene. D genes are given only for firm matches. Clone size is given for some rows only: seen once, a few or many times, or a class if the clone is expanded.

CASTHSGTGIAEQYF	TGTGCCAGCACCCATTCCGGGACAGGGATCGCCGAGCAGTACTTC	TRBJ2-7	TRBD1	few	TRBV12-3/TRBV12-4
CASRVGVLSYEQYF	TGTGCCAGCAGGGTAGGGGTCCTCTCCTACGAGCAGTACTTC	TRBJ2-7	NA	once	TRBV28
CASSSGDPQKQPQHF	TGTGCCAGCAGTTCGGGGGACCCTCAAAAGCAGCCCCAGCATTTT	TRBJ1-5	NA	NA	TRBV6-2/TRBV6-3
CASPAGGRTNTGELFF	TGTGCCAGCCCGGCTGGCGGGAGGACAAACACCGGGGAGCTGTTTTTT	TRBJ2-2	TRBD2	NA	TRBV7-9
CASSYVQGAGNTEAFF	TGTGCCAGCAGCTACGTACAGGGGGCCGGGAACACTGAAGCTTTCTTT	TRBJ1-1	TRBD1	NA	TRBV5-6
CASNAGANVLTF	TGTGCCAGCAACGCAGGGGCCAACGTCCTGACTTTC	TRBJ2-6	NA	few	TRBV7-2
CASSPFGETQYF	TGTGCCAGCAGTCCTTTTGGGGAGACCCAGTACTTC	TRBJ2-5	NA	NA	TRBV12-3/TRBV12-4
CASSYAGADTQYF	TGTGCCAGCAGTTATGCGGGAGCAGATACGCAGTATTTT	TRBJ2-3	TRBD2	NA	TRBV6-5
CASSPRAIGRNEQFF	TGTGCCAGCTCACCGCGGGCTATCGGGAGAAATGAGCAGTTCTTC	TRBJ2-1	NA	NA	TRBV18
CASSPQGQYIGNTIYF	TGTGCCAGCAGTCCCCAGGGACAGTATATCGGAAACACCATATATTTT	TRBJ1-3	TRBD1	once	TRBV25-1
CASSLRRGLVGYTF	TGTGCCAGCAGTTTACGCAGGGGGCTGGTTGGCTACACCTTC	TRBJ1-2	TRBD1	few	TRBV12-3/TRBV12-4
CASSLPKAGRWHEQYF	TGTGCCAGCAGCTTACCTAAAGCGGGGAGGTGGCACGAGCAGTACTTC	TRBJ2-7	TRBD2	once	TRBV7-2
CSVASGAGQGAHEQYF	TGCAGCGTCGCGTCCGGGGCGGGACAGGGGGCACACGAGCAGTACTTC	TRBJ2-7	TRBD1	few	TRBV29-1
CASSLDLTSGLYEQYF	TGTGCCAGCAGCTTAGATCTGACTAGCGGACTCTACGAGCAGTACTTC	TRBJ2-7	TRBD2	NA	TRBV11-2
CSPLSGRAPYEQYF	TGCAGCCCCCTTAGCGGGAGGGCCCCCTACGAGCAGTACTTC	TRBJ2-7	TRBD2	NA	TRBV20-1
CASSQLAGGQGEQFF	TGTGCCAGCAGCCAACTAGCGGGGGGGCAAGGTGAGCAGTTCTTC	TRBJ2-1	TRBD2	NA	TRBV7-2
CASSQEGGGTAFF	TGTGCCAGCAGCCAAGAAGGAGGAGGCACGGCTTTCTTT	TRBJ1-1	NA	NA	TRBV3-1
CASSRTGGVNEQFF	TGTGCCAGCAGTAGGACGGGGGGGGTTAATGAGCAGTTCTTC	TRBJ2-1	TRBD2	NA	TRBV25-1
CASSQSNQPQHF	TGTGCCAGCAGCCAGAGCAATCAGCCCCAGCATTTT	TRBJ1-5	NA	NA	TRBV7-9
CASRSGTRGEQYF	TGTGCCAGCAGGTCAGGGACTAGGGGCGAGCAGTACTTC	TRBJ2-7	TRBD2	NA	TRBV5-6
CSAPSGGRVDTQYF	TGCAGTGCCCCCTCCGGCGGGAGAGTGGACACGCAGTATTTT	TRBJ2-3	TRBD2	NA	TRBV20-1
CASSPLGTDKETQYF	TGCGCCAGCAGCCCGCTCGGGACAGACAAAGAGACCCAGTACTTC	TRBJ2-5	TRBD1	NA	TRBV5-1
CAWSRGEQYF	TGTGCCTGGAGCCGGGGCGAGCAGTACTTC	TRBJ2-7	NA	NA	TRBV30
CSVQRGGPIKYF	TGCAGCGTTCAACGTGGAGGCCCAATAAAGTATTTT	TRBJ2-3	NA	NA	TRBV29-1
CASSPSRVGEKLFF	TGTGCCAGCAGTCCATCCAGGGTAGGAGAAAAACTGTTTTTT	TRBJ1-4	NA	few	TRBV27
CASKTSGRDDEQYF	TGCGCCAGCAAGACTAGCGGGAGGGATGACGAGCAGTACTTC	TRBJ2-7	TRBD2	NA	TRBV4-3